The following is a T cell receptor beta chain sequence with its context. Generated by immunoSEQ multiplex PCR, the TCRdb table keeps only in-frame clones and is missing some. The data show about 52,000 clones, approximately 92% seen once. There are 13 residues in the CDR3. Germline assignment: CDR1 MNHNS and CDR2 SASEGT. V was clipped by 6 bases and J by 11 bases, with 16 bases between them. The sample belongs to a study of T cell changes during pregnancy in multiple sclerosis. This chain connects TRBV6-1 to TRBJ1-4, with D tentatively TRBD1 (6 bases). This receptor was obtained from a female donor in good health, enrolled as a control in a pregnancy study. The specimen was CD4+ T cells from peripheral blood mononuclear cells, collected after pregnancy. The CDR3: CASSGPGGPKLFF. CDR3 sequence (DNA): TGTGCCAGCAGCGGCCCGGGGGGGCCCAAACTGTTTTTT.